This TCR beta chain is drawn from a study of T cells in Graves' hyperthyroidism and ophthalmopathy. Study observations and caveats: Clonotypes that were expanded in thyroid above 0.001 mostly appeared in blood too.

This clonotype was observed many times. Antigen specificity is unknown. Hyperthyroidism was newly diagnosed in patients aged 18 to 65 (duration under 2 months). Exclusion of patients followed from uncontrolled infection, other autoimmune disease, pregnancy or lactation. Preceding any ophthalmopathy symptoms, the blood sample dates from first hyperthyroidism diagnosis. Authors of the study amplified TCR beta CDR3 regions from RNA transcripts. The HTBI primer set drove a first-round RT-PCR of the TCR CDR3. A single record per CDR3 protein comes from TCRdb applying MiXCR to the multiplex PCR reads. The sample records 250,000 to 300,000 distinct CDR3 sequences, about an eighth being singletons. V lost 7 bases and J lost 1, with 11 bases in between. The V gene's germline CDR1 is MNHEY and CDR2 SMNVEV (reference sequence). This CDR3 is built from 14 residues.

The source is a woman aged 30 to 39 with Graves' hyperthyroidism that later progressed to Graves' ophthalmopathy. Sequenced material: blood. The chain employs TRBV27 and TRBJ2-1, with D unclear. CDR3 DNA sequence: TGTGCCAGCACTACTGGGTTATCCTACAATGAGCAGTTCTTC. Protein: CASTTGLSYNEQFF.